This TCR beta chain is drawn from a study of shared clonotypes between healthy human individuals. Trimming shortened V by 3 bases and J by 4 bases, and 9 bases separated the two germline ends. The CDR3 spans 13 residues. Germline V gene sequence: CDR1 LNHDA, CDR2 SQIVND (reference sequence). Profiled with immunoSEQ multiplex PCR; TCRdb holds only in-frame clones, not every one. Of 2,100,000 or so clones in the sample, approximately 95% were seen once. The sequence came from a man aged 18 to 30 in good health. The gene calls are TRBV19 and TRBJ1-2; D remains ambiguous. The sequenced sample was naive CD4+ T cells sorted from blood. Specified subset: CD45RA+ positively selected. The CDR3 region has the DNA TGTGCCAGTAGTATTAAGGGAAGCTATGGCTACACCTTC. Translation gives CASSIKGSYGYTF.